Sequencing of this T cell receptor beta chain was carried out in a study of blood T cells in healthy people across ages (dated by TCRdb to the mid-2010s). About the full investigation: In model experiments, roughly one uniquely barcoded TCR beta cDNA molecule per two T cells was captured by template switching. The study measured age-related changes in TCR beta repertoire diversity using deep sequencing normalized with unique cDNA molecular identifiers. The donors were divided into four age groups: young (average around 16 years), middle-aged (about 40), aged (approximately 59) and long-lived (about 79). For two donors (one aged 18 to 30 and one aged 80 or older), the study analyzed two additional independent replicas of 1 million unique cDNA reads from the same blood draw.

Systemically healthy Caucasian individuals from Russia, about 38 in total and aged about 6 to 95 years, were included as donors. Approximately 10 milliliters of peripheral blood were collected from each donor into EDTA-treated Vacutainer tubes. Ficoll-Paque density-gradient centrifugation was used to isolate PBMCs, with at least 6.5 million obtained per sample. Trizol reagent was used to extract total RNA from the PBMCs, yielding at least 6 micrograms per sample. For every donor, an aliquot of PBMCs went through flow cytometry to measure the percentages of naive CD45RAhigh/CD27high T cells. Points the paper makes about the study in general: Compared with the aged group, more naive CD4+ T cells, fewer expanded clones and increased TCR diversity were shown by the long-lived group, suggesting age selection. Donor CMV infection status was unknown, potentially confounding age-related changes in expanded clonotypes. Observed TCR beta diversity per million T cells fell roughly linearly with age, and a significant reduction was already apparent by age roughly 40. Total diversity estimates from one million sequenced T cells were considered lower bounds and underestimates. Observed TCR beta diversity correlated strongly with the percentage of naive T cells measured by flow cytometry. Since profiling was done on bulk unsorted PBMCs, naive and antigen-experienced compartments could not be conclusively compared.

This clonotype was counted between two and nine times. Its antigen target is currently unknown. Qualities for individual bases were not recorded, and no much larger clone is one base off. The library relied on 5' RACE. For sequencing, an Illumina HiSeq 2500 was employed. A second about 7 to 12 cycle PCR used a sample-barcoded 5' primer and a J-beta primer mix. A template-switch 5' adaptor carrying 12 random nucleotides introduced a unique molecular identifier onto each TCR beta cDNA molecule. At least 2.5 million CDR3-containing paired-end reads were obtained from each sample. First-strand cDNA synthesis was performed from all RNA using the Mint cDNA synthesis kit, with priming by a TRBC-specific oligonucleotide. All cDNA was treated with uracil-DNA glycosylase and then went through a first 18-cycle PCR with the universal primers M1SS and BC2_uni_R. Concerning the study's data processing: For normalization, 1 million high-quality reads, each with a distinct molecular identifier, were randomly selected from each sample. Instead of being binned into consensus sequences, reads with shared molecular identifiers were discarded. CDR3 identification, clonotype clustering and error correction used MiTCR with a Q25 quality threshold and the strictest error-elimination algorithm. Lower-bound total TCR beta diversity was estimated with a nonparametric unseen species model using Euler transformation. Clones were called with MiXCR by TCRdb after fastp trimmed the public reads at Q25, and only in-frame beta chains were retained. Each CDR3 protein appears once, grouped with its most common genes and DNA. The V and J calls follow TCRdb's processing rather than the paper's. This sample has over a million distinct CDR3 sequences in its table, and roughly a quarter of those were observed once. The ten largest account for around 0.7% of the sample.

There are 12 amino acids in the CDR3, from cysteine to phenylalanine inclusive. The retained sequence is limited to the CDR3, 36 bases, with the frame set at the first base. From a lookup of the germline V gene, CDR1 and CDR2 are SQVTM and ANQGSEA. A distance of 7 bases separates the germline ends of V and J, which lose 3 bases and 1 base respectively. The data were also submitted as part of a second study, on T cells of mothers and their children. From that second study: Nine systemically healthy Caucasian individuals, comprising three mothers and their six children, were included as donors. cDNA synthesis consumed the entire amount of extracted RNA, loaded at around 1.5 ug RNA in each 15 ul reaction. In the second PCR, the M1S primer introduced both the sample barcodes and 2-4 random nucleotides. More than 9.5 million TCR beta CDR3 reads were obtained from each mother, and millions of reads were obtained from each child. Thymic selection similarly shapes TCR recombination output in related and unrelated pairs, with minor effect from inherited differences. Related mother-child pairs always showed normalized repertoire overlap that was slightly higher than in unrelated mother-child pairs, though the difference was never significant. No persistent microchimeric T cell clones were detected, at a sensitivity of around 100 clones per million clonotypes. In the study, deep NGS was used to compare the TCR beta repertoires of mothers and children, and features distinguishing related mother-child pairs from unrelated individuals were sought. On average, the children were roughly 12 +/- 4 years old, while the mothers were about 40 +/- 4 years old. After adapter ligation was performed with NEBNext reagents, the libraries were sequenced on an Illumina HiSeq 2000 with 100+100 nt paired-end reads. To avoid cross-contamination, the mother libraries and the child libraries were prepared a month apart and sequenced in separate runs. Between about 500,000 and 2,100,000 distinct TCR beta clonotypes were identified per donor. Naive TCR beta clonotypes were estimated from low-frequency clonotypes matched to each donor's FACS-determined naive share, without sorting.

This TCR was sampled from a girl aged 2 to 9 in good health. Recombination joined TRBV29-1 with TRBJ2-7, with no reliable assignment of the D segment. Sequenced material: blood. The CDR3 corresponds to CSVEDQSYEQYF. The DNA sequence is given as TGCAGCGTTGAGGACCAGTCCTACGAGCAGTACTTC.